Below, one T cell receptor beta chain is given with its context. Its cognate antigen is unknown. The authors generated TCR beta cDNA through 5'RACE template switching with UMIs. From its re-call of the 5' RACE reads, TCRdb lists each CDR3 protein once, without DNA. This table holds 150,000 to 170,000 distinct CDR3 sequences. The CDR3 is 15 residues long. This sample is drawn from a study of T cells expressing NK-cell markers. Study-wide findings and caveats: NKG2C+ dominant clonotypes from over 5 donors made up about 1.0-7.5% of CD8+ T cells.

This sequence joins TRBV12-3 or TRBV12-4 and TRBJ2-1. The source is a woman in her 50s in good health. Sample: blood T cells: a sorted CD56 or NKG2C T cell subset, CD4+ or CD8+ T cells, or bulk PBMC T cells (not recorded which). CDR3 amino acids: CASSSRRESYNEQFF.